A selection of T cell receptor beta chains follows, all from one sample in a study of T cell responses to AZD1222 COVID-19 vaccine. Sequencing used immunoSEQ multiplex PCR; TCRdb keeps in-frame clones, though not all of them. In the table there are tens of thousands of clones, around 90% of which are singletons. This material consisted of peripheral blood, taken on day 0 of MenACWY control vaccination. The receptors come from an adult in good health. Each CDR3 is given with its conserved first and last residue. A D gene is named only where the DNA matches it firmly. Not every row has a clone size; where given, it reads once, few, many or a size class.

TRBD2	-	TRBJ2-7	TRBV19	CASKASGRAGAVEQYF	TGTGCCAGTAAGGCTAGCGGGAGGGCCGGGGCGGTCGAGCAGTACTTC
-	-	TRBJ1-5	TRBV5-5	CASSRDILNQPQHF	TGTGCCAGCAGCCGGGACATCCTCAATCAGCCCCAGCATTTT
TRBD1	-	TRBJ1-6	TRBV19	CASTLGQGVDSPLHF	TGTGCCAGTACCCTGGGCCAGGGGGTCGATTCACCCCTCCACTTT
-	-	TRBJ1-2	TRBV4-2	CASMKTGPRGGYTF	TGTGCCAGCATGAAGACAGGACCTAGGGGTGGCTACACCTTC
-	-	TRBJ2-7	TRBV6-6	CASAGTFGQYF	TGTGCCAGCGCGGGGACGTTCGGGCAGTACTTC
TRBD2	-	TRBJ2-1	TRBV5-8	CASSPPLIWTSGRAEQFF	TGTGCCAGCAGCCCGCCTTTGATTTGGACTAGCGGGAGGGCTGAGCAGTTCTTC
-	few	TRBJ1-6	TRBV7-9	CASSLEGQNSPLHF	TGTGCCAGCAGCTTAGAAGGCCAAAATTCACCCCTCCACTTT
-	-	TRBJ2-6	TRBV4-2	CASSQDLPGANVLTF	TGTGCCAGCAGCCAAGATCTCCCTGGGGCCAACGTCCTGACTTTC
-	-	TRBJ1-1	TRBV11-2	CASSGRGTEAFF	TGTGCCAGCAGCGGCCGGGGCACTGAAGCTTTCTTT
TRBD2	-	TRBJ2-1	TRBV4-1	CASSQETSGRGNEQFF	TGCGCCAGCAGCCAAGAGACTAGCGGGAGGGGCAATGAGCAGTTCTTC
-	once	TRBJ2-1	TRBV7-2	CASSDSYNEQFF	TGTGCCAGCAGCGACTCCTACAATGAGCAGTTCTTC
TRBD1	-	TRBJ2-2	TRBV25-1	CASKPGDRVTGELFF	TGTGCCAGTAAACCCGGGGACAGGGTGACCGGGGAGCTGTTTTTT
TRBD1	-	TRBJ1-1	TRBV18	CASSPPGQSEAFF	TGTGCCAGCTCACCGCCGGGACAGTCTGAAGCTTTCTTT
-	few	TRBJ1-1	TRBV6-5	CASSPSGTGNTEAFF	TGTGCCAGCAGTCCTTCCGGGACGGGTAACACTGAAGCTTTCTTT
TRBD1	-	TRBJ1-3	TRBV6-5	CASSSRGLGNTIYF	TGTGCCAGCAGCTCCAGGGGGCTTGGAAACACCATATATTTT
-	-	TRBJ1-1	TRBV7-8	CASTYLSGNTEAFF	TGTGCCAGCACCTACCTCTCTGGCAACACTGAAGCTTTCTTT
TRBD2	-	TRBJ2-7	TRBV6-5	CATAGGGSYEQYF	TGTGCTACGGCCGGGGGGGGATCCTACGAGCAGTACTTC
-	-	TRBJ2-1	TRBV10-3	CAISEGGPSGYEQFF	TGTGCCATCAGTGAGGGCGGGCCATCTGGGTATGAGCAGTTCTTC
-	few	TRBJ2-5	TRBV18	CASSLVTWETQYF	TGTGCCAGCTCACTTGTGACCTGGGAGACCCAGTACTTC
-	-	TRBJ1-1	TRBV19	CASTPAGAAEAFF	TGTGCCAGTACCCCTGCGGGGGCGGCTGAAGCTTTCTTT
-	-	TRBJ2-5	TRBV29-1	CSVEGGREWTQYF	TGCAGCGTTGAAGGCGGCAGGGAATGGACCCAGTACTTC
-	-	TRBJ2-6	TRBV19	CASRTAGTGANVLTF	TGTGCCAGTAGAACCGCAGGTACTGGGGCCAACGTCCTGACTTTC
-	-	TRBJ1-5	TRBV5-8	CASSGGMIQPQHF	TGTGCCAGCAGCGGTGGCATGATCCAGCCCCAGCATTTT
-	-	TRBJ1-1	TRBV27	CASSFPGGTEAFF	TGTGCCAGCAGTTTCCCGGGTGGCACTGAAGCTTTCTTT
-	once	TRBJ1-1	TRBV6-5	CASTKGVWGTEAFF	TGTGCCAGCACCAAGGGAGTTTGGGGCACTGAAGCTTTCTTT
-	-	TRBJ1-1	TRBV5-1	CASSLERGWTEAFF	TGCGCCAGCAGCTTGGAGAGAGGCTGGACTGAAGCTTTCTTT
-	-	TRBJ1-4	TRBV7-9	CAITEGATNEKLFF	TGTGCCATCACGGAGGGGGCAACTAATGAAAAACTGTTTTTT
-	-	TRBJ1-1	TRBV18	CASSPRGEAFF	TGTGCCAGCTCACCACGGGGGGAAGCTTTCTTT
-	-	TRBJ2-2	TRBV5-6	CASSLSLKGLGGELFF	TGTGCCAGCAGCCTGAGTTTGAAGGGATTGGGCGGGGAGCTGTTTTTT
-	-	TRBJ2-2	TRBV27	CASTPGSNTGELFF	TGTGCCAGCACCCCGGGTTCGAACACCGGGGAGCTGTTTTTT
-	-	TRBJ2-5	TRBV30	CAWSVLAVPGSRETQYF	TGTGCCTGGAGTGTACTGGCAGTCCCGGGGAGTCGGGAGACCCAGTACTTC
-	-	TRBJ2-7	TRBV20-1	CSAPQGEQYF	TGCAGTGCTCCCCAAGGCGAGCAGTACTTC